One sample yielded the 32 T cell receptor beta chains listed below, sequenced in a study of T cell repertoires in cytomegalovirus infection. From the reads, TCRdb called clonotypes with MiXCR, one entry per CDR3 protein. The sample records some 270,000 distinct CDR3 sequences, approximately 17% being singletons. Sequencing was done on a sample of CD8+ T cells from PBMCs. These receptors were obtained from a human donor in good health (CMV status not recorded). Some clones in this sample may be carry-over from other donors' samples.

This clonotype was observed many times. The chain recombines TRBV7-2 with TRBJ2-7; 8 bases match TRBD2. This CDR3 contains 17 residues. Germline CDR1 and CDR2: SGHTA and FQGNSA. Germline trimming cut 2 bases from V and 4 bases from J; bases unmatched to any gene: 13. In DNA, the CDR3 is TGTGCCAGCAGCTTAATGGGCAGGGTAGCGGGGATGTACGAGCAGTACTTC. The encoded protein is CASSLMGRVAGMYEQYF. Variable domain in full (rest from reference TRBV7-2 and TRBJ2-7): GAGVSQSPSNKVTEKGKDVELRCDPISGHTALYWYRQSLGQGLEFLIYFQGNSAPDKSGLPSDRFSAERTGGSVSTLTIQRTQQEDSAVYLCASSLMGRVAGMYEQYFGPGTRLTVT.

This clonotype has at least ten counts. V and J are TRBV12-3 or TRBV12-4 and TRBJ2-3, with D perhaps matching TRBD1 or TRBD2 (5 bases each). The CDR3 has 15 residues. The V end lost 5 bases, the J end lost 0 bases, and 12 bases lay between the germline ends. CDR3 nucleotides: TGTGCCAGCAGTCTAACCGGGGACAGCACAGATACGCAGTATTTT. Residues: CASSLTGDSTDTQYF.

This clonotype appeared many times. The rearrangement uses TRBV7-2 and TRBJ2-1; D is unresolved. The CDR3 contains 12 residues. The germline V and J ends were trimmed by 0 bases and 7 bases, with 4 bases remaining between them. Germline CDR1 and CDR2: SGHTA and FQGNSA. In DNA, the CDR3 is TGTGCCAGCAGCTTAGCCCGTAATGAGCAGTTCTTC. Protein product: CASSLARNEQFF.

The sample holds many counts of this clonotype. In DNA, the CDR3 is TGTGCCAGCAGCTTAGAAGTTACCTACAATGAGCAGTTCTTC. The encoded protein is CASSLEVTYNEQFF. V is TRBV7-9 and J is TRBJ2-1; no definite D call. V was trimmed by 1 base and J by 2 bases, leaving 6 bases between them. From germline, CDR1 is SEHNR and CDR2 FQNEAQ (reference sequence). The CDR3 is 14 residues long.

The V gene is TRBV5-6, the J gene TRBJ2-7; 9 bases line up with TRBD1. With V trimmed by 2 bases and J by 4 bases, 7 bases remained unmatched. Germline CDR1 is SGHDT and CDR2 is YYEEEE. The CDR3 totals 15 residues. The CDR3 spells CASSFPGTGRYEQYF. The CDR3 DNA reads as TGTGCCAGCAGCTTCCCCGGGACAGGGAGGTACGAGCAGTACTTC.

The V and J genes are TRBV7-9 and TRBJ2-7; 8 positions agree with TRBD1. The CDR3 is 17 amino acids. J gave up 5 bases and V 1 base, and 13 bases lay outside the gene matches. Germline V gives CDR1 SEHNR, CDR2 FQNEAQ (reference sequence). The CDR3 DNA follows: TGTGCCAGCAGCTTAGATGTTGTGACAGGGGTTCGGGACGAGCAGTACTTC. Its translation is CASSLDVVTGVRDEQYF. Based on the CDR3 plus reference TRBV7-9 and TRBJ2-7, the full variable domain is DTGVSQNPRHKITKRGQNVTFRCDPISEHNRLYWYRQTLGQGPEFLTYFQNEAQLEKSRLLSDRFSAERPKGSFSTLEIQRTEQGDSAMYLCASSLDVVTGVRDEQYFGPGTRLTVT.

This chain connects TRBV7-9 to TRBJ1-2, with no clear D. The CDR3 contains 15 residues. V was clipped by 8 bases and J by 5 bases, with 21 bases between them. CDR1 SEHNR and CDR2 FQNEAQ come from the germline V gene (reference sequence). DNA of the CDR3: TGTGCCAGCTTCTCCTCGCGGGTGCATGTTTATGGCTACACCTTC. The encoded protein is CASFSSRVHVYGYTF.

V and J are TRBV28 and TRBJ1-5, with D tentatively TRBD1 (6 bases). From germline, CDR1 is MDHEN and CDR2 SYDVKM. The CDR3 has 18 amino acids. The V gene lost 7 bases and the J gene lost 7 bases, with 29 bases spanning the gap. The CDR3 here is CASNSAVEAAEGGQPQHF. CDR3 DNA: TGTGCCAGCAATTCCGCGGTTGAGGCAGCGGAGGGGGGGCAGCCCCAGCATTTT.

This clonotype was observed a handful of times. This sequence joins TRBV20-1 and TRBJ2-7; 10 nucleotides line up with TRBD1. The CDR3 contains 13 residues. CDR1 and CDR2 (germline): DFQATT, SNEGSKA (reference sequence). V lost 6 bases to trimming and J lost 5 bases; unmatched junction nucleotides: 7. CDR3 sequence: CSAPGQGWDEQYF. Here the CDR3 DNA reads TGCAGTGCCCCGGGACAGGGGTGGGACGAGCAGTACTTC.

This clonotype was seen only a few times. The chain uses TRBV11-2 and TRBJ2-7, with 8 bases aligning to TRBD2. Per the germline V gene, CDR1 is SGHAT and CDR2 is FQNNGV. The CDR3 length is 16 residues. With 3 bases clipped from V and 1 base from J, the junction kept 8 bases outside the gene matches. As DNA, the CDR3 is TGTGCCAGCAGCTTTACTAGCGGCTACCGTTCCTACGAGCAGTACTTC. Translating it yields CASSFTSGYRSYEQYF. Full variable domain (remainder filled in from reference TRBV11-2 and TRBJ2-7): EAGVAQSPRYKIIEKRQSVAFWCNPISGHATLYWYQQILGQGPKLLIQFQNNGVVDDSQLPKDRFSAERLKGVDSTLKIQPAKLEDSAVYLCASSFTSGYRSYEQYFGPGTRLTVT.

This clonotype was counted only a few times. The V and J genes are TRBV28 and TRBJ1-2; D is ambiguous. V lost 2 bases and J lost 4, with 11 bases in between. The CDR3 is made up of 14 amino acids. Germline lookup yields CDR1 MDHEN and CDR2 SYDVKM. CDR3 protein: CASSLMAPRYGYTF. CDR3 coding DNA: TGTGCCAGCAGTTTAATGGCTCCCCGCTATGGCTACACCTTC.

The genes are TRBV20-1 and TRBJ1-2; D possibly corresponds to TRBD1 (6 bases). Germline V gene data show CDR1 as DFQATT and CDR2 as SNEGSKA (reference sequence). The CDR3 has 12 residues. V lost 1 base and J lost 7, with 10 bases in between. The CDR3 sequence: CSARAGGLGYTF. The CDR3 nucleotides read TGCAGTGCTAGAGCTGGGGGGCTTGGCTACACCTTC.

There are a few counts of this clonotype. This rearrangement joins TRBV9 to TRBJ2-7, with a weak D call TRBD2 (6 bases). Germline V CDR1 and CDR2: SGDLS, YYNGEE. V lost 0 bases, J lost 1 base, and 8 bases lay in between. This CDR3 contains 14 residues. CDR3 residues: CASSVGTTSYEQYF. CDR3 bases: TGTGCCAGCAGCGTAGGGACTACGTCCTACGAGCAGTACTTC.

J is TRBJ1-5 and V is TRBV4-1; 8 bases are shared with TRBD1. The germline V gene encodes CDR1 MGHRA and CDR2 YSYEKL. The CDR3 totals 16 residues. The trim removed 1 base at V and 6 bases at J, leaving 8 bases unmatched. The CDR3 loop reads CASSQAGTGLGQPQHF. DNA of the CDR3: TGCGCCAGCAGCCAAGCGGGGACAGGTCTCGGTCAGCCCCAGCATTTT.

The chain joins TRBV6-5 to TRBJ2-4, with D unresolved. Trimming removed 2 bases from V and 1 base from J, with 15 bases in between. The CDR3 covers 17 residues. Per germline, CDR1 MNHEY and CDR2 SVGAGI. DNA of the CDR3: TGTGCCAGCAGTTACCCAGGCCCCGGGTTTGCCAAAAACATTCAGTACTTC. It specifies CASSYPGPGFAKNIQYF.

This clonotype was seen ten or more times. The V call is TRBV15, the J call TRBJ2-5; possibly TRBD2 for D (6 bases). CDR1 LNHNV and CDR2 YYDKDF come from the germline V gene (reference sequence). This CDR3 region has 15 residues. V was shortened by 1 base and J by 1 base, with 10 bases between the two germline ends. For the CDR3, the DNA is TGTGCCACCAGCAGAGGCGCGGGGCTCCAAGAGACCCAGTACTTC. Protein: CATSRGAGLQETQYF.

The DNA of the CDR3 is TGTGCCATCAGTGAGTCTCCTGGGGCCAACGTCCTGACTTTC. It codes for CAISESPGANVLTF. The chain has TRBV10-3 and TRBJ2-6, with D unresolved. The CDR3 sequence is 14 residues long. The germline V gene encodes CDR1 ENHRY and CDR2 SYGVKD. Trimming shortened V by 0 bases and J by 2 bases, and 2 bases separated the two germline ends.

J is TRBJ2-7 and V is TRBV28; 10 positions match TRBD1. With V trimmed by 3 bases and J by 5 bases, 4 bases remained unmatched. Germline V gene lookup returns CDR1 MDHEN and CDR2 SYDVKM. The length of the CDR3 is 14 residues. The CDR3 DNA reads TGTGCCAGCAGTTTGTCGGGACAGGGGCACGAGCAGTACTTC. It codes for CASSLSGQGHEQYF.

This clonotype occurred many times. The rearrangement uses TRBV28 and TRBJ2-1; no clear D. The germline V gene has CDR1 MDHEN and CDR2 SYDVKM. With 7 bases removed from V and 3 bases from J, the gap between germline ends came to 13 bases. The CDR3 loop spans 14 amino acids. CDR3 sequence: CASTESGVYNEQFF. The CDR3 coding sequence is TGTGCCAGCACCGAATCTGGAGTCTACAATGAGCAGTTCTTC.

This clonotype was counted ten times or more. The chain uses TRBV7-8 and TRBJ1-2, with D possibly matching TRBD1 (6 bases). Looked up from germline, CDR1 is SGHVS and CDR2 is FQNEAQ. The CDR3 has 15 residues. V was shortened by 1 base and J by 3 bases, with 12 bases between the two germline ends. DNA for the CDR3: TGTGCCAGCAGCTTAGGAAGACAGGTGGACTATGGCTACACCTTC. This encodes CASSLGRQVDYGYTF.

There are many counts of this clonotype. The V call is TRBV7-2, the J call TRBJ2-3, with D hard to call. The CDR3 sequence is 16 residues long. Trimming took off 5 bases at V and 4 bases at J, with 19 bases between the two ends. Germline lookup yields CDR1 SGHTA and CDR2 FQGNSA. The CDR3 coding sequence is TGTGCCAGCAGCAACGACTGGACCGCACTCGCAGATACGCAGTATTTT. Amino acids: CASSNDWTALADTQYF.

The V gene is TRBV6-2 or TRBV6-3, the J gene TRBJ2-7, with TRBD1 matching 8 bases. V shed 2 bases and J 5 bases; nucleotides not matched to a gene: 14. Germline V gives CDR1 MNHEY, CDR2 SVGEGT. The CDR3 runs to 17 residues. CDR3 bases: TGTGCCAGCAGTTACACAGGGGGGATTCCTACAAGCCACGAGCAGTACTTC. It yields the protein CASSYTGGIPTSHEQYF.

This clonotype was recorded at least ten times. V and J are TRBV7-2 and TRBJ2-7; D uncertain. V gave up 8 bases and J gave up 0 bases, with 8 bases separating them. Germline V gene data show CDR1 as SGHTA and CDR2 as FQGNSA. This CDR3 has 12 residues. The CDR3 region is CASGPNSYEQYF. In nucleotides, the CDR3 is TGTGCCAGCGGACCTAACTCCTACGAGCAGTACTTC.

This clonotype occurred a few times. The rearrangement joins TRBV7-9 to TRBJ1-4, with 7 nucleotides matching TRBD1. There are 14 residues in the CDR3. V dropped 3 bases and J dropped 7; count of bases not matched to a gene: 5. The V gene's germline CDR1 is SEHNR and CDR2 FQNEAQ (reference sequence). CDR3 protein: CASSFPGQSEKLFF. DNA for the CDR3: TGTGCCAGCAGCTTTCCGGGACAGTCTGAAAAACTGTTTTTT.

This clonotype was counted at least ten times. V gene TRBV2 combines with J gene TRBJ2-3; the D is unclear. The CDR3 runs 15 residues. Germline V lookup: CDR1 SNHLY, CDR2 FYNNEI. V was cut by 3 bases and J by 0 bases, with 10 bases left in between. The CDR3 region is CASSDPSVSTDTQYF. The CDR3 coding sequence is TGTGCCAGCAGTGACCCCAGCGTTAGCACAGATACGCAGTATTTT.

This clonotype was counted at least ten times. The CDR3 protein is CASSHPGANTGELFF. The CDR3 region has the DNA TGTGCCAGCAGTCACCCTGGAGCGAACACCGGGGAGCTGTTTTTT. The chain recombines TRBV7-2 with TRBJ2-2; D is unresolved. The CDR3 length is 15 residues. The V gene's germline CDR1 is SGHTA and CDR2 FQGNSA. Between the trimmed V and J ends, which lost 6 bases and 0 bases, there was a span of 11 bases. The whole variable domain, filled in from reference TRBV7-2 and TRBJ2-2, reads GAGVSQSPSNKVTEKGKDVELRCDPISGHTALYWYRQSLGQGLEFLIYFQGNSAPDKSGLPSDRFSAERTGGSVSTLTIQRTQQEDSAVYLCASSHPGANTGELFFGEGSRLTVL.

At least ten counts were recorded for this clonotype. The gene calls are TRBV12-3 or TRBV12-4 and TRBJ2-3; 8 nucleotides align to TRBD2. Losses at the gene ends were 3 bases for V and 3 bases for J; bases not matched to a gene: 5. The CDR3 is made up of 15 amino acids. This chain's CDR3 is CASSFRAGVTDTQYF. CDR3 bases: TGTGCCAGCAGTTTCCGAGCGGGGGTAACAGATACGCAGTATTTT.

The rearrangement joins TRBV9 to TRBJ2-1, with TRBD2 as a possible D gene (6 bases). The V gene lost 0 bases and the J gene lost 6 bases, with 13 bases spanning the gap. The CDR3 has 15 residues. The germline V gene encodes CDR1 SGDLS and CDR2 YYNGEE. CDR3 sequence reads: CASSVGLDSSNEQFF. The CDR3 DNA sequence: TGTGCCAGCAGCGTAGGACTAGACAGTTCCAATGAGCAGTTCTTC.

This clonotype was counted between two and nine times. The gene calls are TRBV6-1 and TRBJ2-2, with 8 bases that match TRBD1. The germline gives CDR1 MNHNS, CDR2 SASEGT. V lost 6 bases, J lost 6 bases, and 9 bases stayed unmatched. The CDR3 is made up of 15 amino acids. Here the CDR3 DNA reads TGTGCCAGCAGCAGGGGACAGGTTGTCCCCGGGGAGCTGTTTTTT. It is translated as CASSRGQVVPGELFF.

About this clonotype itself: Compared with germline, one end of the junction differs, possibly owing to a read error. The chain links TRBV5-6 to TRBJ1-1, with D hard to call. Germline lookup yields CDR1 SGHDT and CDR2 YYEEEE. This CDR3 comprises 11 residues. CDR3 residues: CSSSLEGEAFF. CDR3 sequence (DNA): TGTTCCAGCAGCTTGGAGGGTGAAGCTTTCTTT.

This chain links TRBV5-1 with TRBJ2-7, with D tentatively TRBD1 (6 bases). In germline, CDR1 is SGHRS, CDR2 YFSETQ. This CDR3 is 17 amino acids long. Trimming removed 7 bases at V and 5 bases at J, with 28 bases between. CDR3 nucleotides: TGCGCCAGCCTTAACACCCCCGAGGGACACCGGTCACACGAGCAGTACTTC. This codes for CASLNTPEGHRSHEQYF.

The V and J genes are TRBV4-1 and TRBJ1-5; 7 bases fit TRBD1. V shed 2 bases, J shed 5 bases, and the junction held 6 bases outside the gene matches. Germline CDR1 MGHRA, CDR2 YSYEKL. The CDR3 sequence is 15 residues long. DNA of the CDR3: TGCGCCAGCAGCCAAATACAGGGGTTGCATCAGCCCCAGCATTTT. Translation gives CASSQIQGLHQPQHF.